This T cell receptor (beta chain) stems from a study of CD4 T cells in relation to SARS-CoV-2 and coronaviruses. Study background: No peptide or an HIV-1 Nef peptide pool served as negative control. Study conclusions and caveats: No donor gave both pre-pandemic and post-infection samples.

Trimming took 5 bases from V and 0 from J, leaving 9 bases between them. The CDR3 consists of 14 residues. Germline CDR1 is KGHDR and CDR2 is SFDVKD. Notes on this clone: The target antigen is unknown.

TCRdb's copy holds only in-frame clones and misses some; the assay was immunoSEQ multiplex PCR. The repertoire holds tens of thousands of clones, 76% seen once, with about 30% in the top ten. The unexposed donors gave CD4+ T cells in 2011-2018, prior to COVID-19. The cells were cultured for approximately ten days before CD4+ T cells were isolated. Cells permitting, SARS-CoV-2 S/N and four cold-coronavirus spikes were tested on unexposed-donor CD4+ T cells. The TCR was taken from a human donor in good health. Source material: CD4+ T cells from PBMCs, cultured in vitro. The chain links TRBV24-1 to TRBJ1-2; no reliable D call. The CDR3 DNA reads TGTGCCACCAGTGGTCAGACGGCTAACTATGGCTACACCTTC. Residues: CATSGQTANYGYTF.